What follows are 20 T cell receptor beta chains derived from one specimen sequenced in a study of control samples from healthy donors and cancer patients (TCRdb year 2020). To prepare the library, the immunoSEQ multiplex PCR assay was applied. As stored in TCRdb, this immuneACCESS dataset retains in-frame rearrangements with V and J assigned. A fraction of the clones does not appear; measured against another copy, unresolved V genes explain less than half of the discrepancy, and the remainder lacks a known reason. The sample data list roughly 120,000 clones, and 75% to 90% of these were observed just once. The ten largest clones represent approximately 15% of the sample. The source material was blood. The receptors were sampled from a woman aged 45-65 years in good health.

The chain couples TRBV5-1 to TRBJ1-2; D gene ambiguous. CDR3 length: 16 residues. Germline CDR1 SGHRS, CDR2 YFSETQ. Between the trimmed V and J ends, which lost 0 bases and 6 bases, there was a span of 18 bases. The CDR3 coding sequence is TGCGCCAGCAGCTTGGCCTATGGCGGAGGTATGGATGGCTACACCTTC. It translates to CASSLAYGGGMDGYTF.

The J gene is TRBJ2-3, the V gene TRBV5-1, with 9 bases lining up with TRBD2. This CDR3 has 13 amino acids. The ends lost 8 bases at V and 1 base at J; junction bases unmatched: 2. Germline loops: CDR1 SGHRS, CDR2 YFSETQ. The CDR3 loop reads CASKRGGTDTQYF. DNA of the CDR3: TGCGCCAGTAAGCGGGGGGGCACAGATACGCAGTATTTT.

The chain uses TRBV4-2 and TRBJ1-1, with a possible D match to TRBD1 (5 bases). The length of the CDR3 is 15 residues. Germline CDR1 reads LGHNA; CDR2 reads YNFKEQ. V lost 2 bases and J lost 5, with 15 bases in between. The CDR3 region has the DNA TGTGCCAGCAGCCAAATGATTCAGGGTGAAACTGAAGCTTTCTTT. It encodes CASSQMIQGETEAFF.

The genes are TRBV27 and TRBJ2-3; D unresolved. V gave up 4 bases and J gave up 5 bases, with 19 bases separating them. CDR1 is MNHEY, CDR2 SMNVEV, per germline (reference sequence). The CDR3 is 16 amino acids. For the CDR3, the DNA is TGTGCCAGCAGTTCCCGGCCCCAGTCGTCCGTAGATACGCAGTATTTT. Translation gives CASSSRPQSSVDTQYF.

This rearrangement joins TRBV4-1 to TRBJ2-1; 7 bases align to TRBD2. Germline-derived CDR1 and CDR2 are MGHRA and YSYEKL. The CDR3 contains 17 residues. V was clipped by 0 bases and J by 7 bases; unmatched bases: 12. The CDR3 nucleotides read TGCGCCAGCAGCCAAGAGTCTAGCGGATTCCGAAGAAATGAGCAGTTCTTC. As protein: CASSQESSGFRRNEQFF.

This chain links TRBV6-6 with TRBJ2-5, with D unresolved. The V end was cut by 1 base, the J end by 5 bases, with 11 bases between. The CDR3 covers 14 residues. CDR1 and CDR2 (germline): MNHNY, SVGAGI (reference sequence). The CDR3 sequence: CASSYFPGGETQYF. In DNA form, the CDR3 reads TGTGCCAGCAGTTACTTTCCGGGCGGTGAGACCCAGTACTTC.

The V gene is TRBV6-1, the J gene TRBJ1-1; TRBD1 is a possible D gene (5 bases). The germline CDR1 and CDR2 sequences are MNHNS and SASEGT. CDR3 length: 14 residues. Trimming cost V 2 bases and J 3 bases, with 10 bases left between them. As DNA, the CDR3 is TGTGCCAGCAGTGAATATGGAGGGGACACTGAAGCTTTCTTT. Translating it yields CASSEYGGDTEAFF.

To note about this clone: Other DNA variants within this sample encode the same CDR3. V and J are TRBV7-2 and TRBJ2-3, with D uncertain. V lost 5 bases, J lost 2 bases, and 5 bases lay in between. This CDR3 is built from 12 residues. Germline loops: CDR1 SGHTA, CDR2 FQGNSA. CDR3 DNA: TGTGCCAGCAGCCTCTACACAGATACGCAGTATTTT. This translates into CASSLYTDTQYF.

The chain couples TRBV7-2 to TRBJ2-7; D remains unclear. Germline V gene data show CDR1 as SGHTA and CDR2 as FQGNSA. CDR3 length: 14 residues. Deletions cut 1 base from V and 0 bases from J, with 7 bases between. CDR3 sequence reads: CASSLGSSSYEQYF. DNA of the CDR3: TGTGCCAGCAGCTTAGGGTCCAGCTCCTACGAGCAGTACTTC.

In its sample, this clone was seen once. The chain carries TRBV5-1 and TRBJ2-6, with D maybe TRBD1 (6 bases). Germline assignment: CDR1 SGHRS and CDR2 YFSETQ. This CDR3 has 16 residues. V lost 4 bases, J lost 2 bases, and 13 bases lay in between. Here the CDR3 DNA reads TGCGCCAGCAGCGACCGGGACACCACTGGGGCCAACGTCCTGACTTTC. It encodes CASSDRDTTGANVLTF.

The CDR3 DNA reads as TGCGCCAGCAGCCAAAAAGGGGGGGGTTTCAATGAGCAGTTCTTC. Protein: CASSQKGGGFNEQFF. The chain carries TRBV4-1 and TRBJ2-1; possibly TRBD2 for D (7 bases). The CDR3 is 15 residues long. V dropped 2 bases and J dropped 6 bases, with 14 bases sitting between them. Germline loops: CDR1 MGHRA, CDR2 YSYEKL.

Turning to this clone: Other DNA sequences in this sample translate to the same CDR3. This rearrangement joins TRBV18 to TRBJ2-7; no clear D. V gave up 2 bases and J gave up 4 bases, with 9 bases separating them. This CDR3 contains 13 residues. Germline values: CDR1 KGHSH, CDR2 LQKENI. The CDR3 is CASSPSQGYEQYF. The CDR3 DNA reads TGTGCCAGCTCACCATCCCAAGGATACGAGCAGTACTTC.

This clone was picked up one time. The genes are TRBV7-3 and TRBJ2-2, with TRBD2 identical over 10 bases. CDR3 length equals 13 residues. Germline V lookup: CDR1 SGHTA, CDR2 FQGTGA. The junction had 3 bases not matched to a gene; V was cut back by 10 bases and J by 4 bases. The chain's CDR3 is CATSSGSTGELFF. Written as DNA, the CDR3 is TGTGCCACGTCTAGCGGGAGCACCGGGGAGCTGTTTTTT.

The chain carries TRBV30 and TRBJ2-3, with TRBD2 matching over 7 bases. Germline assignment: CDR1 GTSNPN and CDR2 SVGIG (reference sequence). CDR3 length: 13 amino acids. The J segment lost 8 bases and the V segment lost 3 bases, leaving 8 bases of the junction unmatched. The CDR3 nucleotides are TGTGCCTGGAGGACGGGGGGTGCTGGTACGCAGTATTTT. This translates into CAWRTGGAGTQYF.

The J gene is TRBJ2-7, the V gene TRBV24-1; 7 bases are shared with TRBD1. CDR1 KGHDR and CDR2 SFDVKD come from the germline V gene. The CDR3 sequence is 13 residues long. The V segment lost 8 bases and the J segment 6 bases; nucleotides outside the gene matches: 9. The CDR3 DNA reads as TGTGCCACCAATCGACAGGGATTGGGCGAGCAGTACGTC. This encodes CATNRQGLGEQYV.

The gene calls are TRBV7-7 and TRBJ2-5, with 11 bases aligning to TRBD2. Germline CDR1 SSHAT, CDR2 FNYEAQ (reference sequence). The CDR3 covers 15 residues. The trim removed 4 bases at V and 2 bases at J, leaving 3 bases unmatched. CDR3 sequence reads: CASSSRLAGQETQYF. DNA of the CDR3: TGTGCCAGCAGCTCTCGACTAGCGGGGCAAGAGACCCAGTACTTC.

The CDR3 loop is CSGDRGGYTF. DNA of the CDR3: TGCAGCGGCGACAGAGGCGGCTACACCTTC. This chain uses TRBV20-1 with TRBJ1-2; D is possibly TRBD1 (5 bases). The CDR3 consists of 10 residues. Germline lookup yields CDR1 DFQATT and CDR2 SNEGSKA (reference sequence).

The chain has TRBV4-1 and TRBJ2-4; a weak D match, TRBD2 (6 bases). V lost 4 bases and J lost 0, with 10 bases in between. Germline lookup yields CDR1 MGHRA and CDR2 YSYEKL. The CDR3 length is 15 residues. The CDR3 sequence: CASSPVAVAKNIQYF. The CDR3 nucleotides are TGCGCCAGCAGCCCGGTAGCGGTAGCCAAAAACATTCAGTACTTC.

The V gene is TRBV10-3, the J gene TRBJ1-3; TRBD1 agrees at 8 bases. V lost 6 bases and J lost 0; bases outside the gene matches: 4. The CDR3 has 15 amino acids. The V gene's germline CDR1 is ENHRY and CDR2 SYGVKD. CDR3 nucleotides: TGTGCCATCAGCGGACAGGGAGCCTCTGGAAACACCATATATTTT. It yields the protein CAISGQGASGNTIYF.

This rearrangement joins TRBV24-1 to TRBJ2-5; TRBD1 matches 7 bases. Trimming removed 2 bases from V and 10 bases from J; junction bases left unmatched: 12. The CDR3 runs 15 residues. Looked up from germline, CDR1 is KGHDR and CDR2 is SFDVKD. The CDR3 sequence: CATSDSGTDKRVQYF. The CDR3 DNA sequence: TGTGCCACCAGTGATTCCGGGACAGACAAGAGAGTCCAGTACTTC.